The rows below give T cell receptor beta chains drawn from one sample of a study of blood T cell repertoires in COVID-19. The assay was immunoSEQ multiplex PCR, and TCRdb's table has in-frame clones only and misses some. This table has some 70,000 clones, around 80% appearing once. The sequenced material came from peripheral blood. The receptor source for this set is a woman aged 50 to 60 with acute or convalescent COVID-19. The CDR3 runs from the conserved cysteine through the conserved F or W. Fields, in order: V gene, D gene, clone size, CDR3 length, J gene, CDR3 protein, CDR3 DNA. The D gene is left open where the match is weak. Clone size appears in some rows only: once, few, many, or a class for an expanded clone.

TRBV30	NA	NA	12	TRBJ2-3	CAWSTTLSTQYF	TGTGCCTGGAGTACGACACTTAGTACGCAGTATTTT
TRBV21-1	NA	once	15	TRBJ2-4	CASSTGGSGKNIQYF	TGTGCCAGCAGCACAGGAGGGTCGGGCAAAAACATTCAGTACTTC
TRBV10-3	NA	once	15	TRBJ2-7	CAISDTRDFSYEQYF	TGTGCCATCAGTGATACCAGGGATTTCTCCTACGAGCAGTACTTC
TRBV24-1	TRBD2	NA	17	TRBJ2-3	CATSGREPSSSTDTQYF	TGTGCCACCAGTGGGCGGGAGCCATCCTCTAGCACAGATACGCAGTATTTT
TRBV2	TRBD1	NA	14	TRBJ1-3	CASIRDSNGNTIYF	TGTGCCAGCATACGGGACAGCAATGGAAACACCATATATTTT
TRBV12-3/TRBV12-4	TRBD1	NA	13	TRBJ1-2	CASSFGQGGGYTF	TGTGCCAGCAGCTTCGGACAGGGAGGTGGCTACACCTTC
TRBV5-6	NA	NA	14	TRBJ2-2	CASSLGGNTGELFF	TGTGCCAGCAGCTTGGGCGGGAACACCGGGGAGCTGTTTTTT
TRBV2	NA	NA	15	TRBJ2-3	CARNRAPSSTDTQYF	TGTGCCAGAAACAGGGCCCCAAGTAGCACAGATACGCAGTATTTT
TRBV19	TRBD1	NA	14	TRBJ1-2	CASSPGQGNYGYTF	TGTGCCAGTTCACCGGGACAGGGGAACTATGGCTACACCTTC
TRBV4-3	NA	NA	15	TRBJ1-1	CASSQNPIASTEAFF	TGCGCCAGCAGCCAAAACCCAATAGCGTCCACTGAAGCTTTCTTT
TRBV28	TRBD1	NA	15	TRBJ2-7	CASSRDSQRAGEQYF	TGTGCCAGCAGTAGGGACAGCCAGAGGGCGGGCGAGCAGTACTTC
TRBV30	TRBD1	NA	15	TRBJ1-2	CAWGDRTSRYYGYTF	TGTGCCTGGGGGGACAGGACTTCCCGGTACTATGGCTACACCTTC
TRBV28	NA	NA	12	TRBJ2-3	CASSLGTDTQYF	TGTGCCAGCAGTCTAGGCACAGATACGCAGTATTTT
TRBV19	NA	NA	15	TRBJ2-6	CATGGLSSGANVLTF	TGTGCCACCGGAGGGCTAAGCTCTGGGGCCAACGTCCTGACTTTC
TRBV15	TRBD1	NA	14	TRBJ1-2	CATSRGDRAVGYTF	TGTGCCACCAGCAGGGGAGACAGGGCGGTCGGCTACACCTTC
TRBV4-2	NA	few	17	TRBJ2-1	CASSQDKRGFSYNEQFF	TGTGCCAGCAGCCAAGATAAACGGGGATTCTCCTACAATGAGCAGTTCTTC
TRBV5-8	NA	NA	11	TRBJ1-2	CASRRLADYTF	TGTGCCAGCAGACGACTGGCCGACTACACCTTC
TRBV2	NA	NA	14	TRBJ1-2	CASSELTAHEGYTF	TGTGCCAGCAGTGAGTTGACAGCCCACGAGGGCTACACCTTC
TRBV27	TRBD1	NA	16	TRBJ2-7	CASSLIRDRAGGEQYF	TGTGCCAGCAGTTTAATTCGGGACAGGGCAGGAGGCGAGCAGTACTTC
TRBV5-4	TRBD2	NA	17	TRBJ2-1	CASSLPHGGSDDNEQFF	TGTGCCAGCAGCTTACCTCATGGCGGGAGCGATGACAATGAGCAGTTCTTC
TRBV5-1	NA	once	16	TRBJ1-2	CASSPTGPETNYGYTF	TGCGCCAGCAGCCCAACAGGGCCCGAAACTAACTATGGCTACACCTTC
TRBV3-1/TRBV3-2	NA	NA	13	TRBJ2-2	CASRGGLGGELFF	TGTGCCAGCCGTGGGGGCCTGGGCGGGGAGCTGTTTTTT
TRBV15	NA	once	13	TRBJ2-1	CATSRGRAYEQFF	TGTGCCACCAGCAGAGGTCGAGCCTATGAGCAGTTCTTC
TRBV10-3	TRBD1	once	15	TRBJ2-3	CAISKQGEGTDTQYF	TGTGCCATCAGTAAACAGGGGGAGGGCACAGATACGCAGTATTTT
TRBV7-8	TRBD1	NA	17	TRBJ2-1	CASSLVVLTGGRDEQFF	TGTGCCAGCAGCTTAGTAGTGTTAACAGGGGGCAGGGATGAGCAGTTCTTC
TRBV19	NA	NA	14	TRBJ1-2	CASSPTGGNYGYTF	TGTGCCAGTAGTCCGACAGGAGGTAACTATGGCTACACCTTC
TRBV6-5	NA	once	16	TRBJ2-7	CASSYSPGALNYEQYF	TGTGCCAGCAGTTACTCCCCGGGAGCGCTAAACTACGAGCAGTACTTC
TRBV19	TRBD2	NA	17	TRBJ2-1	CASTSGRASTNNNEQFF	TGTGCCAGCACTAGCGGGAGGGCCTCGACAAATAACAATGAGCAGTTCTTC
TRBV20-1	NA	NA	11	TRBJ2-1	CSVGRYNEQFF	TGCAGTGTGGGGCGTTACAATGAGCAGTTCTTC
TRBV5-5	NA	NA	13	TRBJ1-2	CASSLGGNYGYTF	TGTGCCAGCAGCTTAGGAGGGAACTATGGCTACACCTTC
TRBV4-1	TRBD1	NA	13	TRBJ1-1	CASSLTGGTEAFF	TGCGCCAGCAGCCTGACAGGGGGGACTGAAGCTTTCTTT
TRBV15	NA	NA	17	TRBJ2-1	CATSRGRSGFGYNEQFF	TGTGCCACCAGCAGAGGTCGAAGCGGGTTTGGGTACAATGAGCAGTTCTTC
TRBV2	NA	NA	13	TRBJ1-2	CASSGTWEYGYTF	TGTGCCAGCAGCGGGACTTGGGAGTATGGCTACACCTTC
TRBV10-1	NA	NA	13	TRBJ1-1	CASSEYKNTEAFF	TGCGCCAGCAGTGAGTACAAGAACACTGAAGCTTTCTTT
TRBV3-1/TRBV3-2	NA	NA	12	TRBJ2-2	CASSQDLSELFF	TGTGCCAGCAGCCAAGACCTTTCCGAGCTGTTTTTT
TRBV5-1	TRBD2	NA	16	TRBJ2-3	CASSLGTSGRTDTQYF	TGCGCCAGCAGCTTGGGGACTAGCGGGAGGACAGATACGCAGTATTTT
TRBV6-1	TRBD1	NA	16	TRBJ2-5	CASSDPGQATQETQYF	TGTGCCAGCAGTGACCCCGGACAGGCAACCCAAGAGACCCAGTACTTC
TRBV20-1	NA	NA	13	TRBJ1-4	CSASEGGDEKLFF	TGCAGTGCTAGTGAGGGAGGGGACGAAAAACTGTTTTTT
TRBV2	NA	NA	15	TRBJ2-1	CASSSLAPSYNEQFF	TGTGCCAGCAGCTCCCTAGCGCCATCCTACAATGAGCAGTTCTTC
TRBV2	TRBD1	NA	14	TRBJ1-4	CASTRTGSDEKLFF	TGTGCCAGCACCAGGACAGGGTCTGACGAAAAACTGTTTTTT
TRBV7-9	TRBD2	NA	16	TRBJ2-3	CASSTLLAGGTDTQYF	TGTGCCAGCAGCACCTTACTAGCGGGAGGCACAGATACGCAGTATTTT
TRBV7-9	NA	NA	16	TRBJ1-4	CASSLAPGVSNEKLFF	TGTGCCAGCAGCTTAGCGCCCGGGGTGTCTAATGAAAAACTGTTTTTT
TRBV7-2	NA	NA	15	TRBJ1-1	CASSLGGGLGTEAFF	TGTGCCAGCAGCTTAGGGGGGGGTTTGGGCACTGAAGCTTTCTTT
TRBV6-5	TRBD2	few	15	TRBJ2-1	CASSYGGGLGNEQFF	TGTGCCAGCAGTTATGGCGGGGGGCTTGGCAATGAGCAGTTCTTC
TRBV7-9	TRBD2	NA	16	TRBJ2-3	CASSPRTSGSIDTQYF	TGTGCCAGCAGCCCTAGGACTAGCGGGAGTATAGATACGCAGTATTTT
TRBV28	TRBD2	NA	14	TRBJ2-7	CASSVPGLVYARYF	TGTGCCAGCAGTGTACCGGGACTAGTTTACGCGAGGTACTTC
TRBV27	NA	NA	12	TRBJ1-2	CASRSGDTGYTF	TGTGCCAGCAGATCCGGTGATACGGGCTACACCTTC
TRBV19	NA	NA	13	TRBJ1-5	CASSLFSGQPQHF	TGTGCCAGTAGTCTTTTCAGTGGTCAGCCCCAGCATTTT
TRBV30	NA	NA	13	TRBJ1-4	CAWTRRSHEKLFF	TGTGCCTGGACTCGCCGCAGTCATGAAAAACTGTTTTTT
TRBV6-5	NA	few	12	TRBJ2-7	CASHSPGDEQYF	TGTGCCAGCCATAGTCCCGGGGACGAGCAGTACTTC
TRBV18	TRBD2	once	16	TRBJ2-2	CASSPQRGPPTGELFF	TGTGCCAGCTCACCACAGCGGGGGCCCCCCACCGGGGAGCTGTTTTTT
TRBV27	TRBD2	NA	16	TRBJ2-7	CASSQLPATSTYEQYF	TGTGCCAGCAGTCAACTCCCCGCGACTAGCACTTACGAGCAGTACTTC